This TCR beta chain was recorded in a study of beta chain features in type 1 diabetes. cDNA synthesis used the whole RNA isolate, giving expressed TCRB sequences. TCRdb's table, derived via immunoSEQ multiplex PCR, lists solely in-frame clones and lacks some. The table records around 260,000 clones, roughly a quarter of them present only once. Germline V gene lookup returns CDR1 MGHDK and CDR2 SYGVNS. V was pared by 6 bases and J by 5 bases, with 8 bases of the junction left unmatched. The CDR3 is made up of 15 amino acids. Every single donor gave one heparinised blood draw, and these averaged about 116 mL. Via the markers CD45RO/CCR7/CD25/CD127/CD95/CD27, stem cell-like memory, regulatory, central memory and naive CD4+ cells were sorted. Comment on this clone: Antigen specificity is unknown.

Study results and limitations: Individuals with type 1 diabetes displayed fewer insertions and more deletions at VDJ junctions. Possible PCR preference for shorter templates applied equally to patients and controls. Among patients with Type 1 diabetes, TCRB CDR3s were moderately but significantly shorter in every one of the four CD4+ subsets.

The sequencing input was naive CD4+ T cells from blood. The sequence was collected from a woman in her 30s with type 1 diabetes. V gene TRBV25-1 combines with J gene TRBJ2-5; the match to TRBD1 covers 11 bases. The CDR3 DNA follows: TGTGCCAGCAGGGGCCGGGACAGGGGGTGGGAGACCCAGTACTTC. This gives the protein CASRGRDRGWETQYF.